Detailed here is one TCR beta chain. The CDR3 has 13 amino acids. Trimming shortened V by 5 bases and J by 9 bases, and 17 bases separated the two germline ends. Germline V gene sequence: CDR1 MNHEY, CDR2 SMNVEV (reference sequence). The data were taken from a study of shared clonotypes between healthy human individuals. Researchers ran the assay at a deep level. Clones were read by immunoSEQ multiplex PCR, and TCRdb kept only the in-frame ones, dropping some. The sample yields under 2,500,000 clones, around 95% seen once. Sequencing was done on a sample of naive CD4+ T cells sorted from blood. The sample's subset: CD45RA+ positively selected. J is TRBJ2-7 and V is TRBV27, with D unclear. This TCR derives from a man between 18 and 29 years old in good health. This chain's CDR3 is CASSVTWDMTQYF. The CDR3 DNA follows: TGTGCCAGCAGTGTCACCTGGGATATGACGCAGTACTTC.